The rows below give T cell receptor beta chains drawn from one sample of a study of shared clonotypes between healthy human individuals. TCRdb's copy holds only in-frame clones and misses some; the assay was immunoSEQ multiplex PCR. This sample has about 1.1 million clones; about four fifths occur once, and the top ten carry about 0.52%. Sequenced: memory CD4+ T cells from PBMCs. The receptors come from a man younger than 30 in good health. Some clones in this sample may be carry-over from other donors' samples. CDR3s include the opening cysteine and the closing phenylalanine or tryptophan. D genes are given only for firm matches. Part of the rows lack a size; the others show once, few, many or a class for expanded clones.

clone size: .
V gene: TRBV27
CDR3 length: 13
J gene: TRBJ2-7
D gene: .
CDR3 DNA: TGTGCCAGCAGTTACCCGGGGACCTACGAGCAGTACTTC
CDR3 protein: CASSYPGTYEQYF

clone size: once
V gene: TRBV4-3
CDR3 length: 14
J gene: TRBJ2-3
D gene: .
CDR3 DNA: TGCGCCAGCAGCCAAGAACGAGCATCAGATACGCAGTATTTT
CDR3 protein: CASSQERASDTQYF

clone size: .
V gene: TRBV9
CDR3 length: 15
J gene: TRBJ1-2
D gene: .
CDR3 DNA: TGTGCCAGCAGCGCGGACGGACAGATGAACTATGGCTACACCTTC
CDR3 protein: CASSADGQMNYGYTF

clone size: .
V gene: TRBV5-6
CDR3 length: 15
J gene: TRBJ1-2
D gene: .
CDR3 DNA: TGTGCCAGCAGCTTGGATTGGAGGGGAAACTATGGCTACACCTTC
CDR3 protein: CASSLDWRGNYGYTF

clone size: .
V gene: TRBV11-2
CDR3 length: 13
J gene: TRBJ1-3
D gene: .
CDR3 DNA: TGTGCCAGCAGGAGAATCTCTGGAAACACCATATATTTT
CDR3 protein: CASRRISGNTIYF

clone size: .
V gene: TRBV29-1
CDR3 length: 16
J gene: TRBJ2-1
D gene: TRBD2
CDR3 DNA: TGCAGCGTTGACATACGGCTAGCGGGTTCCTACAATGAGCAGTTCTTC
CDR3 protein: CSVDIRLAGSYNEQFF

clone size: .
V gene: TRBV7-9
CDR3 length: 14
J gene: TRBJ2-3
D gene: TRBD2
CDR3 DNA: TGTGCCAGCAGCTTGAGCGGGAAGGCGGATACGCAGTATTTT
CDR3 protein: CASSLSGKADTQYF

clone size: .
V gene: TRBV28
CDR3 length: 15
J gene: TRBJ2-7
D gene: .
CDR3 DNA: TGTGCCAGCAGTTCGACTAGTACACGGTTGGACGAGCAGTACTTC
CDR3 protein: CASSSTSTRLDEQYF

clone size: once
V gene: TRBV14
CDR3 length: 16
J gene: TRBJ1-4
D gene: .
CDR3 DNA: TGTGCCAGCAGCCAAGGATGGGGGACAACTAATGAAAAACTGTTTTTT
CDR3 protein: CASSQGWGTTNEKLFF

clone size: .
V gene: TRBV7-2
CDR3 length: 13
J gene: TRBJ2-7
D gene: .
CDR3 DNA: TGTGCCAGCAGCTCCGGACCGGGCTCCGAGCAGTACTTC
CDR3 protein: CASSSGPGSEQYF

clone size: few
V gene: TRBV28
CDR3 length: 12
J gene: TRBJ2-7
D gene: .
CDR3 DNA: TGTGCCAGCAGTTTAGGGGAGTTCGAGCAGTACTTC
CDR3 protein: CASSLGEFEQYF

clone size: .
V gene: TRBV7-2
CDR3 length: 13
J gene: TRBJ2-7
D gene: .
CDR3 DNA: TGTGCCAGCAGACCCCGAGGGGCCTACGAGCAGTACTTC
CDR3 protein: CASRPRGAYEQYF

clone size: few
V gene: TRBV7-2
CDR3 length: 14
J gene: TRBJ2-7
D gene: .
CDR3 DNA: TGTGCCAGCAGCTCCCGGGTGAGCCCAGGCGGGCAGTACTTC
CDR3 protein: CASSSRVSPGGQYF

clone size: .
V gene: TRBV11-2
CDR3 length: 17
J gene: TRBJ1-1
D gene: .
CDR3 DNA: TGTGCCAGCAGCTCGTATACCCTCCAGGGGCTGAACACTGAAGCTTTCTTT
CDR3 protein: CASSSYTLQGLNTEAFF

clone size: .
V gene: TRBV10-3
CDR3 length: 12
J gene: TRBJ2-7
D gene: .
CDR3 DNA: TGTGCCATCTCCAGTTTGTCCTACGAGCAGTACTTC
CDR3 protein: CAISSLSYEQYF

clone size: .
V gene: TRBV12-5
CDR3 length: 13
J gene: TRBJ1-1
D gene: .
CDR3 DNA: TGTGCTAGTGGTTTGGAACAGGGCACGCGGGCTTTCTTT
CDR3 protein: CASGLEQGTRAFF

clone size: .
V gene: TRBV5-1
CDR3 length: 13
J gene: TRBJ1-2
D gene: TRBD1
CDR3 DNA: TGCGCCAGCAGCTTAACAGGGGGACATGGCTACACCTTC
CDR3 protein: CASSLTGGHGYTF

clone size: .
V gene: TRBV7-6
CDR3 length: 13
J gene: TRBJ2-7
D gene: .
CDR3 DNA: TGTGCCAGCAGCTTCGCGGGGCCGTACGAGCAGTACTTC
CDR3 protein: CASSFAGPYEQYF

clone size: once
V gene: TRBV5-1
CDR3 length: 14
J gene: TRBJ2-3
D gene: .
CDR3 DNA: TGCGCCAGCAGCCAAGGGACGCAGACAGATACGCAGTATTTT
CDR3 protein: CASSQGTQTDTQYF

clone size: .
V gene: TRBV5-1
CDR3 length: 18
J gene: TRBJ1-2
D gene: .
CDR3 DNA: TGCGCCAGCAGCTTGTCGACCATTTCCGGACAGCCTACCGGTGGCTACACCTTC
CDR3 protein: CASSLSTISGQPTGGYTF

clone size: .
V gene: TRBV25-1
CDR3 length: 15
J gene: TRBJ1-1
D gene: .
CDR3 DNA: TGTGCCAGCAGGCCCGTGGGGGGCCAGGGCACTGAAGCTTTCTTT
CDR3 protein: CASRPVGGQGTEAFF

clone size: .
V gene: TRBV10-3
CDR3 length: 15
J gene: TRBJ2-5
D gene: .
CDR3 DNA: TGTGCCATCAGTCGAGAGGGGCAGGGACAAGAGACCCAGTACTTC
CDR3 protein: CAISREGQGQETQYF

clone size: .
V gene: TRBV10-2
CDR3 length: 14
J gene: TRBJ2-7
D gene: .
CDR3 DNA: TGCGCCAGCAGTAGAGGGACGAATCCCTACGAGCAGTACTTC
CDR3 protein: CASSRGTNPYEQYF

clone size: many
V gene: TRBV19
CDR3 length: 12
J gene: TRBJ2-5
D gene: .
CDR3 DNA: TGTGCCAGTAGCTATCATGGAGAGACCCAGTACTTC
CDR3 protein: CASSYHGETQYF

clone size: .
V gene: TRBV5-6
CDR3 length: 16
J gene: TRBJ2-5
D gene: TRBD2
CDR3 DNA: TGTGCCAGCAGCTTCATTACTAGCGGGAATCTGGAGACCCAGTACTTC
CDR3 protein: CASSFITSGNLETQYF

clone size: .
V gene: TRBV7-7
CDR3 length: 15
J gene: TRBJ2-7
D gene: .
CDR3 DNA: TGTGCCAGCAGCTTAGCCTCGGGACCGTCCTACGAGCAGTACTTC
CDR3 protein: CASSLASGPSYEQYF

clone size: .
V gene: TRBV5-1
CDR3 length: 16
J gene: TRBJ1-4
D gene: .
CDR3 DNA: TGCGCCAGCAGCTTGGATGCCTTAGCAACTAATGAAAAACTGTTTTTT
CDR3 protein: CASSLDALATNEKLFF

clone size: .
V gene: TRBV5-1
CDR3 length: 16
J gene: TRBJ1-3
D gene: TRBD1
CDR3 DNA: TGCGCCAGCAGCCCGGGGACAGGGAACTCTGGAAACACCATATATTTT
CDR3 protein: CASSPGTGNSGNTIYF

clone size: few
V gene: TRBV7-9
CDR3 length: 16
J gene: TRBJ2-2
D gene: TRBD2
CDR3 DNA: TGTGCCAGCAGGCCCCTAGCGGGAGCCAACACCGGGGAGCTGTTTTTT
CDR3 protein: CASRPLAGANTGELFF

clone size: .
V gene: TRBV5-6
CDR3 length: 14
J gene: TRBJ2-2
D gene: .
CDR3 DNA: TGTGCCAGCAGCCCAATAGGGAGAGCCGGGGAGCTGTTTTTT
CDR3 protein: CASSPIGRAGELFF

clone size: .
V gene: TRBV4-2
CDR3 length: 16
J gene: TRBJ2-1
D gene: TRBD2
CDR3 DNA: TGTGCCAGCAGCCTTCCTAGCGGGAGTAACAACAATGAGCAGTTCTTC
CDR3 protein: CASSLPSGSNNNEQFF

clone size: .
V gene: TRBV4-3
CDR3 length: 15
J gene: TRBJ2-7
D gene: .
CDR3 DNA: TGCGCCAGCAGCCAAAATCCCCAGGGTGAGAGCGAGCAGTACTTC
CDR3 protein: CASSQNPQGESEQYF

clone size: .
V gene: TRBV5-1
CDR3 length: 15
J gene: TRBJ2-1
D gene: TRBD2
CDR3 DNA: TGCGCCAGCAGCTTGGGGGCGACTAGCGACAATGAGCAGTTCTTC
CDR3 protein: CASSLGATSDNEQFF

clone size: .
V gene: TRBV5-1
CDR3 length: 15
J gene: TRBJ1-2
D gene: TRBD1
CDR3 DNA: TGCGCCAGCAGCTTTGCTCTCGGACAGGTCGGCGGCTACACCTTC
CDR3 protein: CASSFALGQVGGYTF

clone size: .
V gene: TRBV10-1
CDR3 length: 16
J gene: TRBJ2-2
D gene: TRBD2
CDR3 DNA: TGCGCCAGCAGTCTAGGACTAGCGGGATCCGCCGGGGAGCTGTTTTTT
CDR3 protein: CASSLGLAGSAGELFF

clone size: .
V gene: TRBV25-1
CDR3 length: 14
J gene: TRBJ1-1
D gene: .
CDR3 DNA: TGTGCCAGCAGTCGAGCGGGTTTAGGGTCGGAAGCTTTCTTT
CDR3 protein: CASSRAGLGSEAFF

clone size: .
V gene: TRBV5-1
CDR3 length: 15
J gene: TRBJ2-3
D gene: .
CDR3 DNA: TGCGCCAGCAGCCCTACGGCAGGGGGGGCAGATACGCAGTATTTT
CDR3 protein: CASSPTAGGADTQYF

clone size: .
V gene: TRBV27
CDR3 length: 11
J gene: TRBJ1-2
D gene: .
CDR3 DNA: TGTGCCAGCAGTTTGCAGGCTGGCTACACCTTC
CDR3 protein: CASSLQAGYTF

clone size: .
V gene: TRBV27
CDR3 length: 11
J gene: TRBJ1-1
D gene: .
CDR3 DNA: TGTGCCAGCAAACTCAGGGCGGGAGCTTTCTTT
CDR3 protein: CASKLRAGAFF

clone size: once
V gene: TRBV28
CDR3 length: 12
J gene: TRBJ2-7
D gene: .
CDR3 DNA: TGTGCCAGCAGTTTTTCACAACGCGAGCAGTACTTC
CDR3 protein: CASSFSQREQYF

clone size: .
V gene: TRBV19
CDR3 length: 12
J gene: TRBJ2-7
D gene: .
CDR3 DNA: TGTGCCAGTAGCGGAGGACCCTACGAGCAGTACTTC
CDR3 protein: CASSGGPYEQYF

clone size: .
V gene: TRBV9
CDR3 length: 16
J gene: TRBJ2-3
D gene: TRBD2
CDR3 DNA: TGTGCCAGCAGCGCCTCCGGGACTAGCGGGACGAGGACGCAGTATTTT
CDR3 protein: CASSASGTSGTRTQYF

clone size: few
V gene: TRBV27
CDR3 length: 14
J gene: TRBJ2-5
D gene: .
CDR3 DNA: TGTGCCAGCTCTTACCGAGGGCGCGGGGAGACCCAGTACTTC
CDR3 protein: CASSYRGRGETQYF

clone size: .
V gene: TRBV11-3
CDR3 length: 15
J gene: TRBJ1-1
D gene: .
CDR3 DNA: TGTGCCAGCAGCTTAGATGGGAGGACGAACACTGAAGCTTTCTTT
CDR3 protein: CASSLDGRTNTEAFF

clone size: .
V gene: TRBV7-2
CDR3 length: 14
J gene: TRBJ1-1
D gene: .
CDR3 DNA: TGTGCCAGCAGCTTAACTACGGTGGCCACTGAAGCTTTCTTT
CDR3 protein: CASSLTTVATEAFF

clone size: many
V gene: TRBV27
CDR3 length: 13
J gene: TRBJ2-7
D gene: .
CDR3 DNA: TGTGCCAGCAGCCCGGTTCCCTACTACGAGCAGTACTTC
CDR3 protein: CASSPVPYYEQYF

clone size: once
V gene: TRBV7-9
CDR3 length: 15
J gene: TRBJ2-7
D gene: .
CDR3 DNA: TGTGCCAGCAGCTTAGCGTTCCAGGCCAGATGGGAGCAGTACTTC
CDR3 protein: CASSLAFQARWEQYF

clone size: .
V gene: TRBV6-5
CDR3 length: 14
J gene: TRBJ2-3
D gene: .
CDR3 DNA: TGTGCCAGCAGTTACCCCGGGGCCACAGATACGCAGTATTTT
CDR3 protein: CASSYPGATDTQYF

clone size: .
V gene: TRBV5-1
CDR3 length: 15
J gene: TRBJ2-7
D gene: .
CDR3 DNA: TGCGCCAGCAGCTTGATGAGCAGGGGCTCCTACGAGCAGTACTTC
CDR3 protein: CASSLMSRGSYEQYF

clone size: .
V gene: TRBV27
CDR3 length: 17
J gene: TRBJ2-3
D gene: TRBD2
CDR3 DNA: TGTGCCAGCACCATTCTCCGACTAGCGGGAGGACCAGATACGCAGTATTTT
CDR3 protein: CASTILRLAGGPDTQYF